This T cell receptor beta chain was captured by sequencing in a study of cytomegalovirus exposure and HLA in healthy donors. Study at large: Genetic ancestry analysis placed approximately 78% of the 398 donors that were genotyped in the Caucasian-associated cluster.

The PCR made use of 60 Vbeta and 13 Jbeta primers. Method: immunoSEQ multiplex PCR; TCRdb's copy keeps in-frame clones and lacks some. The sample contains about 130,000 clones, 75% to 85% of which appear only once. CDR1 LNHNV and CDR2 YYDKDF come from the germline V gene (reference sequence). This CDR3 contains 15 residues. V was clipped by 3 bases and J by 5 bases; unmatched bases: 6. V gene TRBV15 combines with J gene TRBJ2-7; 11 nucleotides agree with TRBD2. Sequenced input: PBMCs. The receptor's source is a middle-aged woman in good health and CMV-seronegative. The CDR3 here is CATSSRTSGFNEQYF. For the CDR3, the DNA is TGTGCCACCAGCAGCCGGACTAGCGGGTTTAACGAGCAGTACTTC.